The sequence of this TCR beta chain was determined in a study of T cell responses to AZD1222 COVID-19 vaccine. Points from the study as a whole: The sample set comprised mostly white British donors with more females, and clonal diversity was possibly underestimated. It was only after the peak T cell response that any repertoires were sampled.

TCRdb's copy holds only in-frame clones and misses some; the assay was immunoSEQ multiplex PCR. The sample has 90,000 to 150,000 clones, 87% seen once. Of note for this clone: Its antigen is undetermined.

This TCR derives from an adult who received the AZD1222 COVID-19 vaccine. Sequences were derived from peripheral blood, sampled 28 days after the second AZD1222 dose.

CDR3 protein: CSVETGNYGYTF. CDR3 sequence (DNA): TGCAGCGTGGAGACAGGGAACTATGGCTACACCTTC. The chain employs TRBV29-1 and TRBJ1-2; 7 bases align to TRBD1. This CDR3 is 12 amino acids long. With 6 bases clipped from V and 2 bases from J, the junction kept 3 bases outside the gene matches. CDR1 is SQVTM, CDR2 ANQGSEA, per germline.